Following are 9 T cell receptor beta chains from one sample sequenced in a study of cytomegalovirus exposure and HLA in healthy donors. A multiplex PCR was run with 60 Vbeta primers and 13 Jbeta primers. The method was immunoSEQ multiplex PCR; TCRdb's version includes in-frame clones alone and lacks a portion of them. This table holds under 200,000 clones, roughly 85% found once. What was sequenced was PBMCs. Every receptor here comes from a man aged 25 to 40 in good health and CMV-seronegative.

The V call is TRBV6-1, the J call TRBJ2-4, with D possibly being TRBD1 (6 bases). Trimming cost V 7 bases and J 8 bases, with 9 bases left between them. The CDR3 loop spans 11 amino acids. The germline V gene encodes CDR1 MNHNS and CDR2 SASEGT. CDR3 sequence: CASTGVYIQYF. CDR3 coding DNA: TGTGCCAGCACAGGGGTGTACATTCAGTACTTC.

The chain combines TRBV30 with TRBJ1-5; D unresolved. The germline gives CDR1 GTSNPN, CDR2 SVGIG (reference sequence). CDR3 length: 13 residues. Trimming pared 2 bases from V and 2 bases from J, leaving 7 bases between. The CDR3 DNA follows: TGTGCCTGGAGTCTCCGTGGCAATCAGCCCCAGCATTTT. Protein: CAWSLRGNQPQHF.

The chain combines TRBV30 with TRBJ2-5, with D tentatively TRBD1 (6 bases). Germline V gives CDR1 GTSNPN, CDR2 SVGIG (reference sequence). The CDR3 length is 13 residues. V was cut by 2 bases and J by 4 bases, with 11 bases left in between. The chain's CDR3 is CAWSTGRLETQYF. The CDR3 DNA is TGTGCCTGGAGTACAGGGAGACTAGAGACCCAGTACTTC.

This sequence joins TRBV7-7 and TRBJ2-7; D is ambiguous. This CDR3 comprises 15 residues. Germline-derived CDR1 and CDR2 are SSHAT and FNYEAQ (reference sequence). The CDR3 DNA is TGTGCTAGCCACGCTGAGCGTATGAGCTCCTACGAGCAGTACTTC. This translates into CASHAERMSSYEQYF.

V gene TRBV7-9 combines with J gene TRBJ2-5; D may be TRBD1 (6 bases). The CDR3 totals 16 residues. Trimming removed 6 bases from V and 2 bases from J, with 19 bases in between. CDR1 and CDR2 (germline): SEHNR, FQNEAQ (reference sequence). The CDR3 spells CASRLDSRGTQETQYF. The DNA of the CDR3 is TGTGCCAGCAGACTTGACAGCCGTGGGACACAAGAGACCCAGTACTTC.

The V call is TRBV16, the J call TRBJ2-6; 8 nucleotides match TRBD1. The J segment lost 1 base and the V segment lost 0 bases, leaving 8 bases of the junction unmatched. The CDR3 length is 19 residues. CDR1 and CDR2 (germline): KGHSY, FQNENV. CDR3 loop: CASSQSLGQGSSGANVLTF. DNA of the CDR3: TGTGCCAGCAGCCAATCTCTAGGACAGGGAAGTTCTGGGGCCAACGTCCTGACTTTC.

This chain uses TRBV6-1 with TRBJ1-1, with a possible D match to TRBD1 (5 bases). The CDR3 extends over 14 amino acids. V was shortened by 4 bases and J by 1 base, with 10 bases between the two germline ends. Per the germline V gene, CDR1 is MNHNS and CDR2 is SASEGT. The DNA of the CDR3 is TGTGCCAGCAGTGCCAGACAGCCGAACACTGAAGCTTTCTTT. It is translated as CASSARQPNTEAFF.

The J gene is TRBJ2-1, the V gene TRBV4-1, with 16 bases that match TRBD2. This CDR3 has 20 residues. V was pared by 6 bases and J by 1 base, with 12 bases of the junction left unmatched. Looked up from germline, CDR1 is MGHRA and CDR2 is YSYEKL. The CDR3 region is CASSVFPGLAGGASYNEQFF. In nucleotides, the CDR3 is TGCGCCAGCAGTGTCTTCCCGGGACTAGCGGGGGGGGCGTCCTACAATGAGCAGTTCTTC.

This sequence joins TRBV28 and TRBJ1-3; D remains unclear. With 2 bases removed from V and 2 bases from J, the gap between germline ends came to 10 bases. Germline V gives CDR1 MDHEN, CDR2 SYDVKM. There are 15 residues in the CDR3. This CDR3 reads CASSLDGAPGNTIYF. The CDR3 DNA reads as TGTGCCAGCAGTTTAGACGGAGCGCCTGGAAACACCATATATTTT.